This TCR beta chain comes out of a study of blood T cell repertoires in COVID-19. At the level of the study: Sample material is recorded as cDNA or gDNA derived from T cells, B-cell-depleted T cells, or PBMCs.

This CDR3 comprises 15 residues. With 3 bases removed from V and 4 bases from J, the gap between germline ends came to 12 bases. The germline V gene has CDR1 KGHDR and CDR2 SFDVKD. The data were produced by immunoSEQ multiplex PCR, yet TCRdb's version contains in-frame clones alone and is incomplete. The table has approximately 250,000 clones, 88% seen once. Individuals drawn from around 25 US areas were roughly 18 to 95 years old. Cohorts were assigned according to the clinical history that participants reported. The chain recombines TRBV24-1 with TRBJ1-3; the D gene is possibly TRBD1 (6 bases). Sample: PBMCs or T cells enriched from blood (not recorded which). The source of this sequence is a woman aged 25 to 39 who had recovered from COVID-19. The CDR3 spells CATSDPGEGGNTIYF. Written as DNA, the CDR3 is TGTGCCACCAGTGATCCAGGGGAGGGAGGAAACACCATATATTTT.